Listed here is a single TCR beta chain. The sample holds many counts of this clonotype. Its binding antigen is unknown. No base quality information exists; no much larger clone differs at one position. The data are from a study of spatial heterogeneity in lung cancer (dated by TCRdb to about 2019). As for the study more broadly: Beta-chain transcripts were consistently detected in greater numbers than alpha-chain transcripts, which likely reflects a higher abundance of beta-chain transcripts. In tumor regions, TCR transcript counts showed a strong correlation with a T cell transcriptional module score from matched bulk RNA-seq. In the raw uncorrected reads, each unique combination of TCR and UMI appeared on average more than ten times. Nonsynonymous mutation counts, determined by whole-exome sequencing of tumor tissue, were related to TCR repertoire features. At surgery, both alpha and beta chains were TCR-sequenced in roughly 230 tumor regions, about 61 matched nontumor lung samples and 56 PBMC samples. The study quantitatively compared TCR alpha and beta repertoires across multiple tumor regions, matched nontumor lung and blood in non-small cell lung cancer.

Overall study outcomes, separate from this receptor: Estimated TCR-seq coverage of tumor T cells was only around 7.2% for alpha chains and roughly 13% for beta chains. Counts of ubiquitous and regional expanded TCRs were found to correlate with counts of ubiquitous and regional nonsynonymous mutations, respectively. Additional single-cell paired TCR alpha and beta sequencing was considered necessary to confirm, at a functional level, the hypothesis that regional TCRs recognize regional mutations. The number of expanded intratumoral alpha and beta TCRs correlated with the tumor nonsynonymous mutation count.

Library generation was performed with 5' RACE. The run used a NextSeq 500. In the TCR library protocol, a unique molecular identifier was attached to each TCR cDNA molecule so that PCR and sequencing errors could be corrected. In the authors' own workflow: TCR identification, UMI-based error correction and CDR3 extraction were all carried out with Decombinator tools. TCRs above a frequency of 2 per 1,000, corresponding to the top 1% of the tumor frequency distribution, were defined as expanded. Expanded tumor TCRs were classed as regional if statistically deemed absent (corrected P<0.05) from at least one tumor region, otherwise ubiquitous. Renyi diversity was computed with the R vegan package after each repertoire had been subsampled 100 times to 5,000 TCRs. To build CDR3 similarity networks, amino acid triplet string-kernel similarity was used, and CDR3s were connected when their pairwise similarity was above 0.82. TCRdb took the public reads, trimmed them with fastp at Q25, ran MiXCR for clone calling and kept in-frame beta chains. Every CDR3 protein is listed once, alongside the most common genes and DNA of its rows. TCRdb, not the original authors, processed these V and J calls. The sample records tens of thousands of distinct CDR3 sequences, approximately 4.3% of which are singletons. The top ten clonotypes cover 9.9% of the sample.

There are 22 amino acids in the CDR3, from cysteine to phenylalanine inclusive. Here the CDR3 DNA is all that survives: 66 bases in frame from base 1. The V end gives up 3 bases and the J end 1 base, leaving 19 bases in the junction not matched to a gene. The sample's time point, from its label and the paper: sample taken at primary tumor resection. The donors were fewer than 90 patients from the lung TRACERx cohort who had early-stage, untreated non-small cell lung cancer. Without any cell sorting, TCR sequencing was performed on whole RNA extracted either from tumor and nontumor lung tissue or from cryopreserved PBMC samples. Patients were selected for TCR sequencing only if sufficient RNA was available from at least two tumor regions. Tumor and adjacent nontumor lung specimens were reviewed by a lung pathologist before selection.

The V gene is TRBV23-1 and the J gene is TRBJ2-7, with 15 middle bases fitting TRBD2. TRBV23-1 is assigned to the ORF class and has an uncertain function. The clonotype was recovered from a male donor with early-stage non-small cell lung cancer. The sequencing here drew on lung tumor tissue, taken at surgery. DNA sequence: TGCGCCAGCAGTCAGGGGGGCAGATCCGGGACTAGCGGGAGGCGGAGGTCCTACGAGCAGTACTTC. Its translation reads: CASSQGGRSGTSGRRRSYEQYF.